This entry is about one T cell receptor beta chain. What antigen it recognizes has not been identified. Base-call qualities are not available, and no considerably larger clone is one nucleotide away. The data are from a study of CD8 T cells in Susac syndrome (dated by TCRdb to about 2019). Context from the whole study: Repertoire sequencing was used to test whether CD8+ T cell activation and differentiation in Susac syndrome was antigen driven. CD8+ T cell repertoire clonality was compared between eleven to twelve healthy donors, some 14 Susac syndrome patients and roughly 15 multiple sclerosis patients.

The paper as a whole reports these results and caveats: The number of individuals in the TCR sequencing and HLA analysis was acknowledged as relatively small.

V drops 2 bases and J drops 0 bases, leaving 14 bases in between. From the cysteine up to the phenylalanine, the CDR3 has a length of 17 residues. Only CDR3 DNA is held: 51 bases, read in frame from base 1. CDR1 and CDR2, looked up from the germline V gene, are SGHAT and FQNNGV. RNA was extracted with the RNeasy kit and roughly 0.5 to 1 ug was reverse transcribed using random hexamers. The immunoSEQ multiplex PCR assay, covering 54 Vbeta and 13 Jbeta segments, was used to amplify TCR beta CDR3 regions. Bias from PCR amplification was corrected by using a synthetic template baseline for primer optimization and for computational correction. On the authors' methods: Reads were annotated to V, D and J genes according to IMGT and were analyzed with immunoSEQ Analyzer, with only productive sequences retained. To calculate clonality, Shannon entropy was normalized by log2 of the number of productive unique sequences and then subtracted from one. For each patient and control, public and private clones were evaluated within the 100 most prevalent clones. Clones were defined as Susac-specific if absent from the healthy and MS cohorts, from around 1,100 published viral clones and from other ImmuneACCESS disease sequences. TCRdb reworked the public reads: Q25 trimming with fastp, MiXCR clone assembly, productive beta chains retained. Identical CDR3 proteins give one entry, which carries the most common genes and DNA. The V and J calls and clone size are TCRdb's, not the authors'. The sample data list 250,000 to 350,000 distinct CDR3 sequences, and about 88% of these were observed just once. The ten biggest clones cover approximately 0.11% of the sample.

High-throughput TCR beta sequencing profiled peripheral blood CD8+ and CD4+ T cells from healthy donors, Susac syndrome patients and multiple sclerosis patients. Treatment-naive patients with stable or active relapsing-remitting disease fulfilling revised McDonald criteria were used as multiple sclerosis controls. Bulk CD8+ and CD4+ T cells were purified by magnetic negative isolation, whereas CD8+ TEMRA cells were enriched by FACS. Blood was collected in EDTA tubes and processed within 24 hours, with PBMCs isolated through density gradient centrifugation. PBMCs intended for TCR sequencing were frozen in liquid nitrogen and were later thawed in a 37 degrees C water bath. Purity of sorted or isolated CD4+, CD8+ and CD8+ TEMRA cells was at least 90%.

Sequenced material: CD8+ T cells from PBMCs. Here the chain combines TRBV11-2 and TRBJ2-1; the D gene remains uncertain. The sequence derives from a human donor with multiple sclerosis. In nucleotide form, the sequence is TGTGCCAGCAGCTTACGACCAGGCGCGAGCTCCTACAATGAGCAGTTCTTC. Its protein is CASSLRPGASSYNEQFF.